This T cell receptor (beta chain) was sequenced for a study of T cell repertoires in cytomegalovirus infection. Looking at the study overall: Public signatures in TCR beta pointed to CMV infection and matching HLA type.

A single record per CDR3 protein comes from TCRdb applying MiXCR to the reads. The table records 55,000 to 85,000 distinct CDR3 sequences, 3.5% to 4% of them present only once. The study, taken as a whole, reports: The ex vivo response was dominated by HLA-C-restricted CMV-specific TCR beta clonotypes. Frequencies of public TCR beta families were cumulated, and this identified carriers of CMV plus the relevant HLA.

This clonotype was counted ten times or more. Its antigen remains unidentified. The CDR3 sequence is 17 residues long. Germline values: CDR1 SGHRS, CDR2 YFSETQ. V trimming: 4 bases; J trimming: 0 bases; junction bases outside the gene matches: 11. The genes are TRBV5-1 and TRBJ2-3; 7 nucleotides match TRBD2. The TCR sequence derives from a human donor in good health (CMV status not recorded). Some clones in this sample may be carry-over from other donors' samples. What was sequenced was PBMCs. CDR3 DNA: TGCGCCAGCAGCCCTAGGATTCAGCGGGGAAGCACAGATACGCAGTATTTT. Translation gives CASSPRIQRGSTDTQYF.